These 19 T cell receptor beta chains were sequenced from one sample in a study of blood T cell repertoires in COVID-19. Sequenced by immunoSEQ multiplex PCR; TCRdb stores in-frame clones only, minus some. The profile shows 130,000 or so clones, over 80% of them singletons. The specimen was peripheral blood. These receptors were taken from a human donor in a cohort sampled during active COVID-19.

The chain joins TRBV18 to TRBJ2-5, with 10 bases fitting TRBD2. CDR3 length equals 17 residues. The germline CDR1 and CDR2 sequences are KGHSH and LQKENI. V lost 3 bases and J lost 5; bases outside the gene matches: 12. The CDR3 DNA reads TGTGCCAGCTCACCCGGGACTAGCGCCTCAACCAGGGAGACCCAGTACTTC. Protein product: CASSPGTSASTRETQYF.

The V call is TRBV14, the J call TRBJ1-6, with a weak D call TRBD1 (5 bases). The CDR3 is 15 residues long. Trimming removed 3 bases at V and 4 bases at J, with 10 bases between. Germline V gives CDR1 SGHDN, CDR2 FVKESK. DNA for the CDR3: TGTGCCAGCAGCCACTTAGACAGTTATAATTCACCCCTCCACTTT. Translating it yields CASSHLDSYNSPLHF. Filled out from reference TRBV14 and TRBJ1-6, the complete variable domain reads EAGVTQFPSHSVIEKGQTVTLRCDPISGHDNLYWYRRVMGKEIKFLLHFVKESKQDESGMPNNRFLAERTGGTYSTLKVQPAELEDSGVYFCASSHLDSYNSPLHFGNGTRLTVT.

For the CDR3, the DNA is TGCGCCAGCAGCCCGGGACAGGGGTTTGGGCAGCCCCAGCATTTT. The encoded protein is CASSPGQGFGQPQHF. V gene TRBV5-1 combines with J gene TRBJ1-5; 10 bases map to TRBD1. Germline V gives CDR1 SGHRS, CDR2 YFSETQ. Germline trimming cut 4 bases from V and 7 bases from J; bases unmatched to any gene: 8. The CDR3 extends over 15 amino acids. Using reference TRBV5-1 and TRBJ1-5 for the parts outside the CDR3, the full variable domain is KAGVTQTPRYLIKTRGQQVTLSCSPISGHRSVSWYQQTPGQGLQFLFEYFSETQRNKGNFPGRFSGRQFSNSRSEMNVSTLELGDSALYLCASSPGQGFGQPQHFGDGTRLSIL.

V is TRBV3-1 (or the pseudogene TRBV3-2) and J is TRBJ2-5; 9 positions agree with TRBD2. V dropped 2 bases and J dropped 5; count of bases not matched to a gene: 12. The CDR3 has 17 residues. The germline CDR1 and CDR2 sequences are LGHDT and YNNKEL (reference sequence). This CDR3 reads CASSQTPWGGRGETQYF. CDR3 nucleotide sequence: TGTGCCAGCAGCCAAACCCCCTGGGGCGGGAGGGGGGAGACCCAGTACTTC.

The V gene is TRBV2, the J gene TRBJ2-2; 10 bases are shared with TRBD2. The CDR3 spans 16 residues. Losses at the gene ends were 8 bases for V and 7 bases for J; bases not matched to a gene: 13. Germline V CDR1 and CDR2: SNHLY, FYNNEI. CDR3 DNA sequence: TGTGCCAGCTTTACTAGCGGGGTGGTAGGAGGCGGGGAGCTGTTTTTT. This translates into CASFTSGVVGGGELFF.

The rearrangement links TRBV27 to TRBJ1-4; 10 bases align to TRBD1. The CDR3 spans 16 residues. The V segment lost 5 bases and the J segment 4 bases; nucleotides outside the gene matches: 7. The germline gives CDR1 MNHEY, CDR2 SMNVEV (reference sequence). The CDR3, as DNA: TGTGCCAGCAGTCGCGACAGGGGGCGAGGTAATGAAAAACTGTTTTTT. It is translated as CASSRDRGRGNEKLFF.

This chain uses TRBV7-3 with TRBJ2-1; 14 positions agree with TRBD2. After removal of 5 bases from V and 12 bases from J, the junction contained 9 bases not matched to a gene. This CDR3 is built from 15 residues. Germline assignment: CDR1 SGHTA and CDR2 FQGTGA. CDR3 sequence (DNA): TGTGCCAGCAGCCTTACGGGACTAGCGGGAGAGGGGCAGTTCTTC. Translation: CASSLTGLAGEGQFF.

CDR3 amino acids: CASSEGIGEPLLGEQFF. The DNA for the CDR3 is TGTGCCAGCAGTGAAGGGATCGGGGAGCCTCTGCTCGGTGAGCAGTTCTTC. The chain joins TRBV6-1 to TRBJ2-1, with D tentatively TRBD2 (5 bases). Trimming removed 1 base at V and 9 bases at J, with 22 bases between. The germline V gene encodes CDR1 MNHNS and CDR2 SASEGT. The CDR3 is made up of 17 amino acids.

This sequence joins TRBV7-9 and TRBJ2-1; 12 nucleotides line up with TRBD2. Germline CDR1 is SEHNR and CDR2 is FQNEAQ (reference sequence). This CDR3 has 15 amino acids. V lost 2 bases, J lost 10 bases, and 6 bases stayed unmatched. In nucleotides, the CDR3 is TGTGCCAGCAGCTTACCTAGCGGGAGGGCCGGGGAGCAGTTCTTC. Its protein is CASSLPSGRAGEQFF.

The chain recombines TRBV18 with TRBJ2-5; the D gene is possibly TRBD2 (5 bases). This CDR3 is 12 amino acids long. V dropped 2 bases and J dropped 7 bases, with 8 bases sitting between them. Germline loops: CDR1 KGHSH, CDR2 LQKENI. In DNA, the CDR3 is TGTGCCAGCTCACCAGTAGCGCGGACCCAGTACTTC. This encodes CASSPVARTQYF.

The chain couples TRBV25-1 to TRBJ1-1; unclear D gene. The CDR3 contains 13 residues. CDR1 is MGHDK, CDR2 SYGVNS, per germline. V lost 6 bases and J lost 5, with 13 bases in between. CDR3 residues: CASREGSGTEAFF. CDR3 DNA: TGTGCCAGCAGGGAGGGCTCGGGGACTGAAGCTTTCTTT.

This chain links TRBV7-2 with TRBJ1-2; D possibly corresponds to TRBD1 (5 bases). The CDR3 runs to 13 residues. Germline CDR1 reads SGHTA; CDR2 reads FQGNSA. V lost 5 bases and J 4 bases, leaving 11 bases between the germline ends. CDR3 sequence: CASSRDFAYGYTF. CDR3 coding DNA: TGTGCCAGCAGCCGGGACTTCGCCTATGGCTACACCTTC.

V and J are TRBV20-1 and TRBJ2-5; 8 bases fit TRBD2. This CDR3 spans 10 amino acids. Germline lookup yields CDR1 DFQATT and CDR2 SNEGSKA (reference sequence). This chain's CDR3 is CRTSPETQYF. CDR3 sequence (DNA): TGCCGGACTAGCCCAGAGACCCAGTACTTC.

This clone was detected once. The chain recombines TRBV5-1 with TRBJ2-1; D remains unclear. Trimming pared 1 base from V and 2 bases from J, leaving 7 bases between. The CDR3 consists of 14 residues. The germline CDR1 and CDR2 sequences are SGHRS and YFSETQ. CDR3 sequence: CASSLFGPYNEQFF. The CDR3 DNA reads as TGCGCCAGCAGCTTGTTTGGCCCCTACAATGAGCAGTTCTTC.

The gene calls are TRBV14 and TRBJ2-2; the D is unclear. The V gene lost 4 bases and the J gene lost 2 bases, with 8 bases spanning the gap. The CDR3 is 14 amino acids. In germline, CDR1 is SGHDN, CDR2 FVKESK. CDR3 sequence reads: CASSRPVNTGELFF. CDR3 DNA sequence: TGTGCCAGCAGCCGTCCAGTTAACACCGGGGAGCTGTTTTTT. Together with reference TRBV14 and TRBJ2-2, the CDR3 gives the full variable domain: EAGVTQFPSHSVIEKGQTVTLRCDPISGHDNLYWYRRVMGKEIKFLLHFVKESKQDESGMPNNRFLAERTGGTYSTLKVQPAELEDSGVYFCASSRPVNTGELFFGEGSRLTVL.

The chain is built from TRBV30 and TRBJ2-5; D gene unclear. There are 12 residues in the CDR3. Trimming stripped 1 base from V and 2 bases from J, with 5 bases between. The V gene's germline CDR1 is GTSNPN and CDR2 SVGIG (reference sequence). The DNA for the CDR3 is TGTGCCTGGAGTGCCGGGCAAGAGACCCAGTACTTC. Protein: CAWSAGQETQYF. Complete variable domain (other parts from reference TRBV30 and TRBJ2-5): SQTIHQWPATLVQPVGSPLSLECTVEGTSNPNLYWYRQAAGRGLQLLFYSVGIGQISSEVPQNLSASRPQDRQFILSSKKLLLSDSGFYLCAWSAGQETQYFGPGTRLLVL.

V is TRBV6-4 and J is TRBJ1-6; D is undetermined. CDR3 length equals 14 residues. The V end was cut by 1 base, the J end by 6 bases, with 7 bases between. Germline V CDR1 and CDR2: MRHNA, SNTAGT. CDR3 sequence (DNA): TGTGCCAGCAGTGACTTTTTCGGTAATTCACCCCTCCACTTT. It translates to CASSDFFGNSPLHF.

The genes are TRBV11-3 and TRBJ1-3, with D possibly TRBD1 on 6 matching bases. V lost 5 bases to trimming and J lost 0 bases, with 17 bases between them. The CDR3 has 17 amino acids. Germline assignment: CDR1 SGHNT and CDR2 YENEEA. This CDR3 is CASSHRTAFSSGNTIYF. CDR3 nucleotide sequence: TGTGCCAGCAGCCATAGGACAGCATTTTCCTCTGGAAACACCATATATTTT. The full variable domain, its missing parts supplied by reference TRBV11-3 and TRBJ1-3, is EAGVVQSPRYKIIEKKQPVAFWCNPISGHNTLYWYLQNLGQGPELLIRYENEEAVDDSQLPKDRFSAERLKGVDSTLKIQPAELGDSAVYLCASSHRTAFSSGNTIYFGEGSWLTVV.

The chain recombines TRBV18 with TRBJ1-3; perhaps TRBD1 as D (5 bases). Germline V CDR1 and CDR2: KGHSH, LQKENI. The CDR3 has 14 amino acids. V was shortened by 3 bases and J by 8 bases, with 14 bases between the two germline ends. The CDR3 region has the DNA TGTGCCAGCTCACCGCCAGGGAAGTGGGACACCATATATTTT. This sequence encodes CASSPPGKWDTIYF. Drawing the rest from reference TRBV18 and TRBJ1-3, the complete variable domain is NAGVMQNPRHLVRRRGQEARLRCSPMKGHSHVYWYRQLPEEGLKFMVYLQKENIIDESGMPKERFSAEFPKEGPSILRIQQVVRGDSAAYFCASSPPGKWDTIYFGEGSWLTVV.